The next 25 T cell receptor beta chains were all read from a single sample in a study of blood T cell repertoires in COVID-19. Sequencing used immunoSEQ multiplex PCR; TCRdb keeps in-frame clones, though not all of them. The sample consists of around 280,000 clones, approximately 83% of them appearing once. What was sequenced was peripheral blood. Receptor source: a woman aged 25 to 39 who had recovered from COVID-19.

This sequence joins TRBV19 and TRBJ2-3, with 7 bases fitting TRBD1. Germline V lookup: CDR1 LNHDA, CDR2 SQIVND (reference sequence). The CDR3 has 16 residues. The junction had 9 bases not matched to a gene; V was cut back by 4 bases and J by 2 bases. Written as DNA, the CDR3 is TGTGCCAGTAGTACAGGGGGAGTAGTTAACACAGATACGCAGTATTTT. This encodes CASSTGGVVNTDTQYF.

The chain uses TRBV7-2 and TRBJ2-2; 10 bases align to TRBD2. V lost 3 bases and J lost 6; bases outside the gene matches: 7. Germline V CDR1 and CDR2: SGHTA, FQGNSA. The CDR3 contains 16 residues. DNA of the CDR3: TGTGCCAGCAGCTTTGAAGCGGGAGGGCCTGCCGGGGAGCTGTTTTTT. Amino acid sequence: CASSFEAGGPAGELFF. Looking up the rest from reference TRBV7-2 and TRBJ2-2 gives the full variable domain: GAGVSQSPSNKVTEKGKDVELRCDPISGHTALYWYRQSLGQGLEFLIYFQGNSAPDKSGLPSDRFSAERTGGSVSTLTIQRTQQEDSAVYLCASSFEAGGPAGELFFGEGSRLTVL.

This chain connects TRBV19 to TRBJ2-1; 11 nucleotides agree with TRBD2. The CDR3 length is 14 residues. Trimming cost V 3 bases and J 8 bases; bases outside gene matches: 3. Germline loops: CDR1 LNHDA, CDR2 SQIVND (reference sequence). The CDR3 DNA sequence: TGTGCCAGTAGTATCCTAGCGGGGGGCCATGAGCAGTTCTTC. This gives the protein CASSILAGGHEQFF.

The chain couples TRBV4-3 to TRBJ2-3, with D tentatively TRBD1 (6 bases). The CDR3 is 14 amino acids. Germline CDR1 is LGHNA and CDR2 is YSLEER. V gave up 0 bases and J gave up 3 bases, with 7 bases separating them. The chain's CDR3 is CASSQDTGTDTQYF. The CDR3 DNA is TGCGCCAGCAGCCAAGACACAGGGACAGATACGCAGTATTTT.

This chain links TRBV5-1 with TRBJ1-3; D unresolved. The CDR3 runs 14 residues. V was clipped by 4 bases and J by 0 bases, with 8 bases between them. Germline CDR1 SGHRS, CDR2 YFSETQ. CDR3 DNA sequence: TGCGCCAGCAGCCCGGGATCCTCTGGAAACACCATATATTTT. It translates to CASSPGSSGNTIYF.

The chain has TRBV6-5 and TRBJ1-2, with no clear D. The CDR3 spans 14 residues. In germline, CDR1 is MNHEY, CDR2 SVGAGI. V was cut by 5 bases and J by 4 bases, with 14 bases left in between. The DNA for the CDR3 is TGTGCCAGCAGTCCCCGCGGGGAGGGCTATGGCTACACCTTC. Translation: CASSPRGEGYGYTF.

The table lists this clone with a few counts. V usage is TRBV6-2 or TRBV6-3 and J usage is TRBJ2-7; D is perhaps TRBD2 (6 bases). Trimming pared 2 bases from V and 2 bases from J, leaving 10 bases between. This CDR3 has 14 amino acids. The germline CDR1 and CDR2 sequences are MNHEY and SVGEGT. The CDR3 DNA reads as TGTGCCAGCAGTTACCAGACTAGAGCCTACGAGCAGTACTTC. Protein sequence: CASSYQTRAYEQYF.

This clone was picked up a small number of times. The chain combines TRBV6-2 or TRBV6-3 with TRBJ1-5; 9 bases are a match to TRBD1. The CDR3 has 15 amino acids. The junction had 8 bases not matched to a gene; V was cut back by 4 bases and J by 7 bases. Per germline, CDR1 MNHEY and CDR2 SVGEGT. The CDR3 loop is CASSFTGGSYQPQHF. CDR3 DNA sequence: TGTGCCAGCAGTTTCACAGGGGGCTCATACCAGCCCCAGCATTTT.

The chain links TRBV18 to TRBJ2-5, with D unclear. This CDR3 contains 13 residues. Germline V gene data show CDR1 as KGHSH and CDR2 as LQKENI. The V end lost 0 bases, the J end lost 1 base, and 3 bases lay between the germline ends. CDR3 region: CASSPPSQETQYF. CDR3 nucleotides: TGTGCCAGCTCACCACCCAGCCAAGAGACCCAGTACTTC.

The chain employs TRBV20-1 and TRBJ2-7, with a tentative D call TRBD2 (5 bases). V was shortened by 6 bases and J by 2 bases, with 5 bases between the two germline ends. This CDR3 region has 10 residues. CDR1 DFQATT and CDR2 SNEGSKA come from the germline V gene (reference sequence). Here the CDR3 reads CSAGAYEQYF. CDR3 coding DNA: TGCAGTGCGGGAGCCTACGAGCAGTACTTC.

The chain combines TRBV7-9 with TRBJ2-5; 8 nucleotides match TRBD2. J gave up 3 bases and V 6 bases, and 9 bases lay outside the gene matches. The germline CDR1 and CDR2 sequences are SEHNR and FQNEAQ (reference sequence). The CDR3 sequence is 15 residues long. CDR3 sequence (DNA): TGTGCCAGCAGGATAAAGGAAGCGGGGGAAGAGACCCAGTACTTC. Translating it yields CASRIKEAGEETQYF.

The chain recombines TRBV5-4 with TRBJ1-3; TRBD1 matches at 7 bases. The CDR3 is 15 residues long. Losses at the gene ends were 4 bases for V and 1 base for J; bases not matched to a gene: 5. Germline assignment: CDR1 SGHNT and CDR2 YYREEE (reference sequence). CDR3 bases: TGTGCCAGCAGCACGCCGACAGGGTCTGGAAACACCATATATTTT. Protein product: CASSTPTGSGNTIYF. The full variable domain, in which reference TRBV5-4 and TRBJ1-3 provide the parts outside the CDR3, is ETGVTQSPTHLIKTRGQQVTLRCSSQSGHNTVSWYQQALGQGPQFIFQYYREEENGRGNFPPRFSGLQFPNYSSELNVNALELDDSALYLCASSTPTGSGNTIYFGEGSWLTVV.

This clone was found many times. CDR3: CASSSDMRDGYTF. The CDR3 bases are TGTGCCAGTAGCAGCGACATGAGGGATGGCTACACCTTC. This sequence joins TRBV19 and TRBJ1-2; D is unresolved. The CDR3 spans 13 residues. Germline CDR1 reads LNHDA; CDR2 reads SQIVND (reference sequence). Trimming took off 6 bases at V and 6 bases at J, with 14 bases between the two ends.

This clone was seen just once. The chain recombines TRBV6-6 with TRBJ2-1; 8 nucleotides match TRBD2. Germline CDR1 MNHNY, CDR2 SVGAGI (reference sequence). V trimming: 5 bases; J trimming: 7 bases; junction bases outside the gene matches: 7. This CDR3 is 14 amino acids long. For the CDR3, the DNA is TGTGCCAGCAGTCCGGGAGGGCCATGGAATGAGCAGTTCTTC. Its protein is CASSPGGPWNEQFF.

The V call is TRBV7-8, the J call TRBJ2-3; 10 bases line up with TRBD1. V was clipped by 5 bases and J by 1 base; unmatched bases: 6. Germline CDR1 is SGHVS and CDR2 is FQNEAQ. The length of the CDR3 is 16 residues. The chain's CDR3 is CASSLTGTGGTDTQYF. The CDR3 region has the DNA TGTGCCAGCAGCCTAACCGGGACAGGGGGCACAGATACGCAGTATTTT. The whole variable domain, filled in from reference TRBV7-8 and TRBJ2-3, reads GAGVSQSPRYKVAKRGQDVALRCDPISGHVSLFWYQQALGQGPEFLTYFQNEAQLDKSGLPSDRFFAERPEGSVSTLKIQRTQQEDSAVYLCASSLTGTGGTDTQYFGPGTRLTVL.

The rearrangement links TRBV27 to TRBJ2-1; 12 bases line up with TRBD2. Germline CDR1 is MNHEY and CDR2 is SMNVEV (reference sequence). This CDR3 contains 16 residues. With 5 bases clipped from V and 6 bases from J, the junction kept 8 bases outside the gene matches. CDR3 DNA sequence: TGTGCCAGCAGTGTTCTGACTAGCGGGAGTTCCAATGAGCAGTTCTTC. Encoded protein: CASSVLTSGSSNEQFF.

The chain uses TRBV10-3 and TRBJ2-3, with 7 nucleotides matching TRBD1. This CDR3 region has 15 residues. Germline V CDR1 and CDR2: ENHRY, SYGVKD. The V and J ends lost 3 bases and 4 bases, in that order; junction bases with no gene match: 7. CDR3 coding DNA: TGTGCCATCAGTGACAACAGAGGGGGCTCAGATACGCAGTATTTT. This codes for CAISDNRGGSDTQYF.

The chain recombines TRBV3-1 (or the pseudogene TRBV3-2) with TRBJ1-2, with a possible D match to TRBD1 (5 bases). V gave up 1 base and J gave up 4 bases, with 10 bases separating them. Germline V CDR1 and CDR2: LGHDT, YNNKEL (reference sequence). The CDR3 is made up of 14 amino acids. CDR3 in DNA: TGTGCCAGCAGCCAAGTGGGGGGGGTCTATGGCTACACCTTC. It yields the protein CASSQVGGVYGYTF.

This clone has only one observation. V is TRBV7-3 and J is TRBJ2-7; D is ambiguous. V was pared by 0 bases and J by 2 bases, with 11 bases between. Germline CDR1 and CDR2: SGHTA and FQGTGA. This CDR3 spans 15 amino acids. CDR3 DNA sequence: TGTGCCAGCAGCTTAACGAACCCAAGAGCCTACGAGCAGTACTTC. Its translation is CASSLTNPRAYEQYF.

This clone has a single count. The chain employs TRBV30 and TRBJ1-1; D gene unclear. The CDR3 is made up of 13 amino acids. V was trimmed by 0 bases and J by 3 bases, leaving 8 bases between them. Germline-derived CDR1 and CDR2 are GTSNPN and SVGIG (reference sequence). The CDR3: CAWSVLKDTEAFF. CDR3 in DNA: TGTGCCTGGAGTGTACTAAAGGACACTGAAGCTTTCTTT.

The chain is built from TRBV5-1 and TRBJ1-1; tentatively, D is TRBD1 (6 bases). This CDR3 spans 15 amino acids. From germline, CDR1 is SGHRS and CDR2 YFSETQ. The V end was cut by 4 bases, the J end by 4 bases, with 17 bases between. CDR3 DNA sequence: TGCGCCAGCAGCCCCGGACAGAGGAGGAGCACTGAAGCTTTCTTT. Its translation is CASSPGQRRSTEAFF.

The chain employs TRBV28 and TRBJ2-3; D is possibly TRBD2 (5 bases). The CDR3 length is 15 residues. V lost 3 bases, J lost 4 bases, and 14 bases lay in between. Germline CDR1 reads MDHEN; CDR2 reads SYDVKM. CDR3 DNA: TGTGCCAGCAGTTTCAGAGGGAGTGGTTCAGATACGCAGTATTTT. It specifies CASSFRGSGSDTQYF.

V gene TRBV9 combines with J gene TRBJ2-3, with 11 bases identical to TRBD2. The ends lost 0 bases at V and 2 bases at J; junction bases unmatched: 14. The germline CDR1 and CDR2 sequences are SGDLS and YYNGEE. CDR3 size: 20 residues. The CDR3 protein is CASSVAFGLAGGTITDTQYF. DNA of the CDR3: TGTGCCAGCAGCGTAGCTTTCGGGCTAGCGGGAGGTACCATCACAGATACGCAGTATTTT.

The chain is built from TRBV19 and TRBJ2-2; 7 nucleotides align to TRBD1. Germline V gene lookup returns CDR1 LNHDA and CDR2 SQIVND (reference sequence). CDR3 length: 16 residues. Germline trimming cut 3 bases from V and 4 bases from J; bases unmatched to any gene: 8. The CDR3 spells CASSISYTGVTGELFF. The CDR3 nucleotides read TGTGCCAGTAGTATCAGCTACACAGGGGTCACCGGGGAGCTGTTTTTT.

In DNA, the CDR3 is TGCGCCAGCAGCTTGAGGGACAACGACAATGAGCAGTTCTTC. This sequence encodes CASSLRDNDNEQFF. This chain links TRBV5-1 with TRBJ2-1; D is possibly TRBD1 (6 bases). From germline, CDR1 is SGHRS and CDR2 YFSETQ. Between the trimmed V and J ends, which lost 1 base and 5 bases, there was a span of 10 bases. This CDR3 spans 14 amino acids.